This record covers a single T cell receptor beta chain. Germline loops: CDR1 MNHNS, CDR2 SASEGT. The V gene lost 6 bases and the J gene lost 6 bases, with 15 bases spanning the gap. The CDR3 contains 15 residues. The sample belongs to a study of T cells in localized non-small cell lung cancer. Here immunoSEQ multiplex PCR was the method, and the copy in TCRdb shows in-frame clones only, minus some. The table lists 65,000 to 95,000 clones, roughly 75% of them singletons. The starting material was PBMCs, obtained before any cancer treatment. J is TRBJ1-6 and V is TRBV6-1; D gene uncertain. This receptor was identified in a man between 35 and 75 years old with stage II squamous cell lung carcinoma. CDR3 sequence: CASREQTIGNSPLHF. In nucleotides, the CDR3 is TGTGCCAGCAGGGAACAGACTATTGGTAATTCACCCCTCCACTTT.